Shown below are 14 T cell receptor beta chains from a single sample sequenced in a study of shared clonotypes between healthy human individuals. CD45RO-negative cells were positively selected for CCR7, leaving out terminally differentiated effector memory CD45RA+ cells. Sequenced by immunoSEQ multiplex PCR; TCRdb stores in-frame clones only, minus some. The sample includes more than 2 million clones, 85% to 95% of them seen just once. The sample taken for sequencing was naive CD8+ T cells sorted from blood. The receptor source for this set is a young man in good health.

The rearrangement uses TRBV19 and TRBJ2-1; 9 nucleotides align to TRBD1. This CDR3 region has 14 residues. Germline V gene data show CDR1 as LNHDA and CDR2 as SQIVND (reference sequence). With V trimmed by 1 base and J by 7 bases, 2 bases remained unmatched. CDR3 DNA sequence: TGTGCCAGTAGTATAGGGACAGGGGAAAATGAGCAGTTCTTC. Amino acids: CASSIGTGENEQFF.

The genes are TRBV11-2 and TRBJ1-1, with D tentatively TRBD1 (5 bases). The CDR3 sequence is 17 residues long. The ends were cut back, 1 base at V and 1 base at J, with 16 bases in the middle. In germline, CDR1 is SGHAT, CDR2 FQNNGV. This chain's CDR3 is CASSLGRTGPSNTEAFF. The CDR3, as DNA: TGTGCCAGCAGCTTAGGCCGAACAGGACCCTCGAACACTGAAGCTTTCTTT.

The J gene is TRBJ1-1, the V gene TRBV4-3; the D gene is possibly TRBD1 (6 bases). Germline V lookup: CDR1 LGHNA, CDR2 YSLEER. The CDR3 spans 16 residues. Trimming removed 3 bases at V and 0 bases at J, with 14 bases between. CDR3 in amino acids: CASSQDGGGMNTEAFF. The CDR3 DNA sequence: TGCGCCAGCAGCCAGGACGGGGGGGGCATGAACACTGAAGCTTTCTTT.

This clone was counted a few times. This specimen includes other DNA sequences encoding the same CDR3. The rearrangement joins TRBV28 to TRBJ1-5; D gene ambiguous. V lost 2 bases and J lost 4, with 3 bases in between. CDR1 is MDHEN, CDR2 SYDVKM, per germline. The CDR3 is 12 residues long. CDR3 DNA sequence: TGTGCCAGCAGTTTACGGAATCAGCCCCAGCATTTT. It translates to CASSLRNQPQHF.

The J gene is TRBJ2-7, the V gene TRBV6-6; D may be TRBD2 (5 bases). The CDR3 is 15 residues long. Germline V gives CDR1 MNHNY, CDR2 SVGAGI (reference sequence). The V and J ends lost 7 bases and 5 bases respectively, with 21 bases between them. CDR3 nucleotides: TGTGCCAGCACCTTACTGTATAGCGACGGGAACGAGCAGTACTTC. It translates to CASTLLYSDGNEQYF.

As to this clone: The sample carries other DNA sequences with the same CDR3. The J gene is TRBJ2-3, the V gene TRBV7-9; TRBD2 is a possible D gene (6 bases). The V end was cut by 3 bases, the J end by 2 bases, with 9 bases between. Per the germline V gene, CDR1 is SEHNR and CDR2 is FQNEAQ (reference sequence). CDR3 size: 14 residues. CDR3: CASSLAGPTDTQYF. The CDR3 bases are TGTGCCAGCAGCTTGGCGGGGCCCACAGATACGCAGTATTTT.

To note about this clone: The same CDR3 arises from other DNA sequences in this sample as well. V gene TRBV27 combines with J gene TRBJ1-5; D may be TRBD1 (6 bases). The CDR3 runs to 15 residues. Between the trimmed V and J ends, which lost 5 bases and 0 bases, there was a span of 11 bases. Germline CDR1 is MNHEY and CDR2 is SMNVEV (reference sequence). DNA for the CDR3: TGTGCCAGCAGTCCACAGGGATATAGCAATCAGCCCCAGCATTTT. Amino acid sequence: CASSPQGYSNQPQHF.

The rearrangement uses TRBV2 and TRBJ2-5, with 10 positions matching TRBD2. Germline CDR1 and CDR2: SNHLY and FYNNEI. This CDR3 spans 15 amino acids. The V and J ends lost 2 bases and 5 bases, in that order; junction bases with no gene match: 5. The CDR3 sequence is CASSELAGVGETQYF. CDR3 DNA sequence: TGTGCCAGCAGTGAACTAGCGGGAGTAGGGGAGACCCAGTACTTC. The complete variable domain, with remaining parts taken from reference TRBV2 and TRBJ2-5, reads EPEVTQTPSHQVTQMGQEVILRCVPISNHLYFYWYRQILGQKVEFLVSFYNNEISEKSEIFDDQFSVERPDGSNFTLKIRSTKLEDSAMYFCASSELAGVGETQYFGPGTRLLVL.

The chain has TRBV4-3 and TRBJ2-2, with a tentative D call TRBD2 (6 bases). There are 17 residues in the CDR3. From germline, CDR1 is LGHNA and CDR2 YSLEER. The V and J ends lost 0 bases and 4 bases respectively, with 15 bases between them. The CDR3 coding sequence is TGCGCCAGCAGCCAAGAGAACGGGGACTGGCCCACCGGGGAGCTGTTTTTT. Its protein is CASSQENGDWPTGELFF.

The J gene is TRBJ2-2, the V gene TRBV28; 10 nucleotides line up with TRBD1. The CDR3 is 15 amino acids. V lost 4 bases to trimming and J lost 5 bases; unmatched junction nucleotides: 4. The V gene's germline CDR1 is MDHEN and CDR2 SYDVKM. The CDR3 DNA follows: TGTGCCAGCAGTTGGCGGGACAGGGGTACCGGGGAGCTGTTTTTT. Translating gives CASSWRDRGTGELFF.

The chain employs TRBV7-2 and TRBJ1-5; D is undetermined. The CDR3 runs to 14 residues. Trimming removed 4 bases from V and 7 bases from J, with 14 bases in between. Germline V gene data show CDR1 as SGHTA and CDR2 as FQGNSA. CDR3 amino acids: CASSSLGYGQPQHF. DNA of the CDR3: TGTGCCAGCAGCTCGCTAGGGTACGGACAGCCCCAGCATTTT.

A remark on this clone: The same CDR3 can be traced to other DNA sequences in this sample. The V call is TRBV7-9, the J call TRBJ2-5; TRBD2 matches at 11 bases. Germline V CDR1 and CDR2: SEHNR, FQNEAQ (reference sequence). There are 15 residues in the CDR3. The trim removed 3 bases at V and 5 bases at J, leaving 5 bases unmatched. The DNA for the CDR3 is TGTGCCAGCAGCTTCCTAGCGGGGGGTCCTGAGACCCAGTACTTC. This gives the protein CASSFLAGGPETQYF.

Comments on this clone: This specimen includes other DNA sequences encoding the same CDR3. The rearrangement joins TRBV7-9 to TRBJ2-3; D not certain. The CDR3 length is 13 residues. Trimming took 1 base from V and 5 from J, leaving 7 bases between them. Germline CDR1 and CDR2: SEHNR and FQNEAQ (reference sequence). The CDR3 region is CASSLVAGDTQYF. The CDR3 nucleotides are TGTGCCAGCAGCTTAGTGGCTGGAGATACGCAGTATTTT.

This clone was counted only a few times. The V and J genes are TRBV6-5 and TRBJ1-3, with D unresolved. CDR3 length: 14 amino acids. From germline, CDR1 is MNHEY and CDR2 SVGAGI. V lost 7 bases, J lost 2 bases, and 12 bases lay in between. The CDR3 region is CASNQTFPGNTIYF. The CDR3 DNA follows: TGTGCCAGCAATCAGACTTTCCCTGGAAACACCATATATTTT.